A selection of T cell receptor beta chains follows, all from one sample in a study of cytomegalovirus exposure and HLA in healthy donors. The assay was immunoSEQ multiplex PCR, and TCRdb's table has in-frame clones only and misses some. The sample holds approximately 250,000 clones; around 84% are singletons and the top ten take roughly 0.24%. Sequences were obtained from PBMCs. The receptors stem from a girl aged 2-10 years in good health and CMV-seronegative. Each CDR3 is given with its conserved first and last residue.

v_gene: TRBV6-5; CDR3aa: CATAATGTYEQYF
v_gene: TRBV5-4; CDR3aa: CASRPDGETQYF
v_gene: TRBV2; CDR3aa: CASSGGYKDGDGYTF
v_gene: TRBV2; CDR3aa: CASSDGTGQNSPLHF
v_gene: TRBV10-1; CDR3aa: CASSESQGRQETQYF
v_gene: TRBV5-4; CDR3aa: CASSPQPQGATRTEAFF
v_gene: TRBV6-5; CDR3aa: CASSYPRGLGAFF
v_gene: TRBV27; CDR3aa: CASSPSGSTEAFF
v_gene: TRBV2; CDR3aa: CASGTYNSPLHF
v_gene: TRBV19; CDR3aa: CATTSRTSNTEAFF
v_gene: TRBV7-8; CDR3aa: CASSLTQRETQYF
v_gene: TRBV29-1; CDR3aa: CSVDGLGSSYTF
v_gene: TRBV18; CDR3aa: CASSPPGGQTGRNTEAFF
v_gene: TRBV9; CDR3aa: CASSPRTGESTEAFF
v_gene: TRBV13; CDR3aa: CASSYYSGRGAFF
v_gene: TRBV5-5; CDR3aa: CASSLGVRQATYGYTF
v_gene: TRBV6-4; CDR3aa: CPPKGHFAEAFF
v_gene: TRBV7-9; CDR3aa: CASSLVGQGYTDTQYF
v_gene: TRBV4-2; CDR3aa: CASSQDPDGGARYTQYF
v_gene: TRBV12-2; CDR3aa: CASRARAGRITTGGSEQYF
v_gene: TRBV5-1; CDR3aa: CASSFPGQQETQYF
v_gene: TRBV6-1; CDR3aa: CASSDRGSGADTQYF
v_gene: TRBV5-4; CDR3aa: CASSLYSGSRNEQFF
v_gene: TRBV2; CDR3aa: CASSPIPGTGGSPLHF
v_gene: TRBV4-2; CDR3aa: CASSQERSGGAFEETQYF
v_gene: TRBV6-5; CDR3aa: CASSYDDRMNTEAFF
v_gene: TRBV6-6; CDR3aa: CASSFPLSGSYEQYF
v_gene: TRBV4-1; CDR3aa: CASSQDGRSYEQYF
v_gene: TRBV27; CDR3aa: CASSLSLTGPYEQYF
v_gene: TRBV6-1; CDR3aa: CASRDSFGVLQQFF
v_gene: TRBV6-5; CDR3aa: CASSYGGPKNIQYF
v_gene: TRBV29-1; CDR3aa: CSALTSEGNTGELFF
v_gene: TRBV5-1; CDR3aa: CASSLIRGANTEAFF
v_gene: TRBV2; CDR3aa: CASRLRTFGVGGVASNTGELFF
v_gene: TRBV14; CDR3aa: CASSQLGQGGNTIYF
v_gene: TRBV5-5; CDR3aa: CASSVPQGSVTEAFF
v_gene: TRBV6-5; CDR3aa: CASSSTGVWPGELFF
v_gene: TRBV18; CDR3aa: CASSPPLAGSHEQYF
v_gene: TRBV4-1; CDR3aa: CASSRNRDTYYEQYF
v_gene: TRBV5-1; CDR3aa: CASSPDRLSYEQYF
v_gene: TRBV11-2; CDR3aa: CASSLISTGGAYEQYF
v_gene: TRBV29-1; CDR3aa: CSVQLGRTQYF
v_gene: TRBV4-2; CDR3aa: CASSQDGQGLYQPQHF
v_gene: TRBV19; CDR3aa: CASRSQGASGYTF
v_gene: TRBV9; CDR3aa: CASSVLGQENSPLHF
v_gene: TRBV30; CDR3aa: CAWSVRVLGYTF
v_gene: TRBV2; CDR3aa: CASIQLAGGANEQFF
v_gene: TRBV29-1; CDR3aa: CSVLLVQETQYF
v_gene: TRBV7-8; CDR3aa: CASSFQQGSYGYTF
v_gene: TRBV5-1; CDR3aa: CASSRSTDTQYF
v_gene: TRBV10-2; CDR3aa: CASRERGYTDTQYF
v_gene: TRBV9; CDR3aa: CASSVERGRGTEAFF
v_gene: TRBV19; CDR3aa: CASSLGQGKTDTQYF
v_gene: TRBV6-4; CDR3aa: CASSDSKGLERDTQYF
v_gene: TRBV10-1; CDR3aa: CASSVAGLSYEQYF
v_gene: TRBV5-1; CDR3aa: CASSPGTSGSPDTQYF
v_gene: TRBV18; CDR3aa: CASSPRAGGTDTQYF
v_gene: TRBV15; CDR3aa: CATSVQLVGGENEQFF
v_gene: TRBV7-9; CDR3aa: CASSLAAQQETQYF